The 26 T cell receptor beta chains below all came from one sample that was sequenced in a study of cytomegalovirus exposure and HLA in healthy donors. Researchers ran the PCR with 60 Vbeta and 13 Jbeta primers. The protocol was immunoSEQ multiplex PCR, while the TCRdb copy is restricted to in-frame clones and leaves out a portion. This table has 90,000 to 130,000 clones, 60% to 85% appearing once. The source material was PBMCs. All receptors derive from a woman aged 55-70 years in good health and CMV-seropositive.

The V gene is TRBV6-6, the J gene TRBJ2-6; 9 nucleotides line up with TRBD1. The germline V gene has CDR1 MNHNY and CDR2 SVGAGI (reference sequence). The V gene end was trimmed by 6 bases and the J gene end by 4 bases; junction bases not matched to a gene: 7. This CDR3 contains 16 residues. The CDR3 region has the DNA TGTGCCAGCAGGGGGACAGGGTGGCCCGGGGCCAACGTCCTGACTTTC. It codes for CASRGTGWPGANVLTF.

This clone was observed a few times. The CDR3 DNA is TGTGCCAGCAGTGAAACCCAGGGTTCCTACGAGCAGTACTTC. This gives the protein CASSETQGSYEQYF. The chain combines TRBV6-1 with TRBJ2-7; perhaps TRBD1 as D (5 bases). Trimming took 2 bases from V and 1 from J, leaving 9 bases between them. There are 14 residues in the CDR3. Germline CDR1 is MNHNS and CDR2 is SASEGT.

V usage is TRBV9 and J usage is TRBJ2-1; D is uncertain. This CDR3 has 14 amino acids. Between the trimmed V and J ends, which lost 0 bases and 10 bases, there was a span of 14 bases. Germline V lookup: CDR1 SGDLS, CDR2 YYNGEE. In DNA form, the CDR3 reads TGTGCCAGCAGCGTAGAACACATGGCTCGCGAGCAGTTCTTC. Translating gives CASSVEHMAREQFF.

On this clone: Distinct nucleotide sequences in the sample also encode this CDR3. The chain uses TRBV5-1 and TRBJ1-1; unclear D gene. Germline V gene sequence: CDR1 SGHRS, CDR2 YFSETQ. This CDR3 contains 14 residues. The germline V and J ends were trimmed by 0 bases and 4 bases, with 10 bases remaining between them. This CDR3 reads CASSLAQGGTEAFF. DNA for the CDR3: TGCGCCAGCAGCTTGGCGCAAGGCGGCACTGAAGCTTTCTTT.

The CDR3 region has the DNA TGTGCCTGGAGGGTCCGGATTAACTTCAGGGCAGCTTTCTTT. Its translation is CAWRVRINFRAAFF. The chain carries TRBV30 and TRBJ1-1; a weak D match, TRBD1 (5 bases). The germline V gene encodes CDR1 GTSNPN and CDR2 SVGIG (reference sequence). V lost 3 bases, J lost 10 bases, and 21 bases lay in between. The CDR3 consists of 14 residues.

The DNA of the CDR3 is TGTGCCAGCAGTGAAACAGAGACCTATGGCTACACCTTC. It encodes CASSETETYGYTF. The rearrangement joins TRBV6-1 to TRBJ1-2; no clear D gene. The CDR3 spans 13 residues. The V end was cut by 2 bases, the J end by 4 bases, with 8 bases between. Germline CDR1 is MNHNS and CDR2 is SASEGT.

This chain connects TRBV19 to TRBJ2-1; 8 bases align to TRBD2. Germline assignment: CDR1 LNHDA and CDR2 SQIVND (reference sequence). Losses at the gene ends were 7 bases for V and 5 bases for J; bases not matched to a gene: 10. The CDR3 is made up of 15 amino acids. This chain's CDR3 is CASTVAGGFDNEQFF. As DNA, the CDR3 is TGTGCCAGTACTGTCGCGGGAGGATTCGACAATGAGCAGTTCTTC.

The chain recombines TRBV2 with TRBJ2-7, with TRBD2 matching over 7 bases. Germline V lookup: CDR1 SNHLY, CDR2 FYNNEI. V was pared by 6 bases and J by 6 bases, with 14 bases of the junction left unmatched. The CDR3 is made up of 15 amino acids. CDR3 in amino acids: CASRASFGGSGEQYF. The CDR3 nucleotides are TGTGCCAGCAGAGCTTCCTTCGGCGGGAGCGGCGAGCAGTACTTC. The full variable domain, completed using reference TRBV2 and TRBJ2-7, is EPEVTQTPSHQVTQMGQEVILRCVPISNHLYFYWYRQILGQKVEFLVSFYNNEISEKSEIFDDQFSVERPDGSNFTLKIRSTKLEDSAMYFCASRASFGGSGEQYFGPGTRLTVT.

V and J are TRBV11-3 and TRBJ2-5, with TRBD2 matching 7 bases. The DNA end is a closer match to TRBJ2-7, so the J assignment may be wrong. The germline V gene has CDR1 SGHNT and CDR2 YENEEA. The CDR3 spans 14 residues. CDR3 bases: TGTGCCAGCAGCAAAGAAGCGGGGAGCCCCGAGCAGTACTTC. Translated: CASSKEAGSPEQYF.

The chain couples TRBV6-1 to TRBJ2-7; D may be TRBD1 (6 bases). From germline, CDR1 is MNHNS and CDR2 SASEGT. The V end was cut by 1 base, the J end by 7 bases, with 23 bases between. The CDR3 extends over 17 amino acids. The CDR3 DNA is TGTGCCAGCAGTGAAGTTCGTGGGCAGGGGAGAATAGGTGAGCAGTACTTC. This gives the protein CASSEVRGQGRIGEQYF.

This chain joins TRBV7-6 and TRBJ1-5, with TRBD1 identical over 9 bases. Germline trimming cut 5 bases from V and 8 bases from J; bases unmatched to any gene: 10. The germline V gene encodes CDR1 SGHVS and CDR2 FNYEAQ. This CDR3 has 15 residues. CDR3 sequence reads: CASSRYRGLEEPQHF. The CDR3 nucleotides read TGTGCCAGCAGCCGTTACAGGGGGCTTGAAGAGCCCCAGCATTTT.

The chain has TRBV7-2 and TRBJ2-3; D gene uncertain. This CDR3 is built from 15 residues. The V end was cut by 3 bases, the J end by 0 bases, with 10 bases between. Germline-derived CDR1 and CDR2 are SGHTA and FQGNSA. CDR3 DNA: TGTGCCAGCAGCTTTCAACTAACTAGCACAGATACGCAGTATTTT. It yields the protein CASSFQLTSTDTQYF.

The CDR3 DNA reads as TGCGCCAGCAGCTTGGGTACGGGAAAGTACGAGCAGTACTTC. The encoded protein is CASSLGTGKYEQYF. This chain connects TRBV5-1 to TRBJ2-5; a weak D match, TRBD2 (5 bases). The DNA matches TRBJ2-7 better at its end, which makes the J call doubtful. The CDR3 covers 14 residues. Germline CDR1 reads SGHRS; CDR2 reads YFSETQ.

This chain joins TRBV7-2 and TRBJ1-2; TRBD1 matches 8 bases. Per the germline V gene, CDR1 is SGHTA and CDR2 is FQGNSA. V lost 4 bases, J lost 3 bases, and 7 bases stayed unmatched. This CDR3 contains 15 residues. Written as DNA, the CDR3 is TGTGCCAGCAGCTCACGGACAGGGTGGGACTATGGCTACACCTTC. Its translation is CASSSRTGWDYGYTF.

This clone was seen only once. In DNA, the CDR3 is TGTGCCAGCAGCCAAGATGGGGCTGGCTACACCTTC. It is translated as CASSQDGAGYTF. The V gene is TRBV4-2, the J gene TRBJ1-2, with a weak D call TRBD1 (5 bases). V lost 0 bases, J lost 7 bases, and 6 bases lay in between. The germline V gene encodes CDR1 LGHNA and CDR2 YNFKEQ. The CDR3 runs to 12 residues.

This clone was found a few times. The chain combines TRBV19 with TRBJ2-6, with D unresolved. Germline assignment: CDR1 LNHDA and CDR2 SQIVND (reference sequence). The V end was cut by 3 bases, the J end by 4 bases, with 16 bases between. CDR3 size: 17 residues. The CDR3 sequence is CASSIKLFSSGANVLTF. The DNA of the CDR3 is TGTGCCAGTAGTATTAAGCTCTTTTCGTCCGGGGCCAACGTCCTGACTTTC.

The chain carries TRBV12-5 and TRBJ2-7; possibly TRBD2 for D (5 bases). The V gene lost 1 base and the J gene lost 4 bases, with 5 bases spanning the gap. The germline CDR1 and CDR2 sequences are LGHNT and FRNRAP. There are 12 residues in the CDR3. Here the CDR3 reads CASGLGEYEQYF. Here the CDR3 DNA reads TGTGCTAGTGGTTTGGGGGAGTACGAGCAGTACTTC.

This clone was found a few times. This chain connects TRBV18 to TRBJ1-2; a possible D gene is TRBD1 (6 bases). CDR3 size: 12 residues. Germline assignment: CDR1 KGHSH and CDR2 LQKENI. Trimming took off 5 bases at V and 4 bases at J, with 8 bases between the two ends. For the CDR3, the DNA is TGTGCCAGCTCAGAGACAGGCTATGGCTACACCTTC. It yields the protein CASSETGYGYTF.

This clone has more than one count but fewer than ten. The chain uses TRBV18 and TRBJ2-1; D perhaps matches TRBD1 (5 bases). V lost 3 bases to trimming and J lost 5 bases, with 14 bases between them. Germline CDR1 and CDR2: KGHSH and LQKENI. This CDR3 has 15 amino acids. The CDR3 DNA reads as TGTGCCAGCTCACCTATCACAGGAACCAACAATGAGCAGTTCTTC. It is translated as CASSPITGTNNEQFF.

V usage is TRBV2 and J usage is TRBJ2-1; 12 nucleotides line up with TRBD2. V shed 6 bases, J shed 1 base, and the junction held 4 bases outside the gene matches. The CDR3 covers 16 residues. Germline lookup yields CDR1 SNHLY and CDR2 FYNNEI. CDR3: CASSRLAGVSYNEQFF. CDR3 sequence (DNA): TGTGCCAGCAGCCGACTAGCGGGAGTGTCCTACAATGAGCAGTTCTTC.

A single count supports this clone. The chain carries TRBV11-2 and TRBJ2-1, with TRBD2 matching over 7 bases. The CDR3 consists of 16 residues. CDR1 SGHAT and CDR2 FQNNGV come from the germline V gene. The V segment lost 5 bases and the J segment 7 bases; nucleotides outside the gene matches: 14. CDR3 bases: TGTGCCAGCAGCCCACTGTCGGCGGGAGTTTCAAATGAGCAGTTCTTC. This translates into CASSPLSAGVSNEQFF.

V is TRBV11-2 and J is TRBJ2-1; TRBD2 agrees at 8 bases. This CDR3 region has 13 residues. Germline lookup yields CDR1 SGHAT and CDR2 FQNNGV. The junction had 4 bases not matched to a gene; V was cut back by 4 bases and J by 8 bases. The CDR3 DNA follows: TGTGCCAGCAGCTGGCAAGCGGGAGATGAGCAGTTCTTC. It is translated as CASSWQAGDEQFF.

This clone has just one count. Written as DNA, the CDR3 is TGTGCCAGCAGCCAAGTTGCGGGCCCACGCACAGATACGCAGTATTTT. Protein product: CASSQVAGPRTDTQYF. This chain connects TRBV4-2 to TRBJ2-3; D is possibly TRBD2 (5 bases). The CDR3 length is 16 residues. The V end lost 1 base, the J end lost 1 base, and 12 bases lay between the germline ends. Germline CDR1 LGHNA, CDR2 YNFKEQ.

For the CDR3, the DNA is TGTGCCAGCAGCGTCGGGTGGGGGGTTGTTCGGACTGAAGCTTTCTTT. As protein: CASSVGWGVVRTEAFF. V gene TRBV9 combines with J gene TRBJ1-1; D is possibly TRBD1 (5 bases). Germline V CDR1 and CDR2: SGDLS, YYNGEE. V lost 2 bases, J lost 5 bases, and 19 bases lay in between. CDR3 length equals 16 residues.

The table lists this clone with a few counts. The chain links TRBV19 to TRBJ1-3, with D perhaps matching TRBD1 (5 bases). Germline V CDR1 and CDR2: LNHDA, SQIVND (reference sequence). V was clipped by 7 bases and J by 0 bases, with 13 bases between them. The CDR3 loop spans 15 amino acids. CDR3 in amino acids: CASTETATSGNTIYF. In nucleotides, the CDR3 is TGTGCCAGTACCGAGACAGCTACCTCTGGAAACACCATATATTTT.

J is TRBJ1-1 and V is TRBV7-3; TRBD1 aligns across 7 bases. The CDR3 sequence is 15 residues long. The V and J ends lost 5 bases and 4 bases, in that order; junction bases with no gene match: 10. Germline V gene sequence: CDR1 SGHTA, CDR2 FQGTGA. The CDR3 region is CASSLRTGGRTEAFF. The CDR3 region has the DNA TGTGCCAGCAGCCTAAGGACAGGTGGACGCACTGAAGCTTTCTTT. The whole variable domain, remainder taken from reference TRBV7-3 and TRBJ1-1, is GAGVSQTPSNKVTEKGKYVELRCDPISGHTALYWYRQSLGQGPEFLIYFQGTGAADDSGLPNDRFFAVRPEGSVSTLKIQRTERGDSAVYLCASSLRTGGRTEAFFGQGTRLTVV.